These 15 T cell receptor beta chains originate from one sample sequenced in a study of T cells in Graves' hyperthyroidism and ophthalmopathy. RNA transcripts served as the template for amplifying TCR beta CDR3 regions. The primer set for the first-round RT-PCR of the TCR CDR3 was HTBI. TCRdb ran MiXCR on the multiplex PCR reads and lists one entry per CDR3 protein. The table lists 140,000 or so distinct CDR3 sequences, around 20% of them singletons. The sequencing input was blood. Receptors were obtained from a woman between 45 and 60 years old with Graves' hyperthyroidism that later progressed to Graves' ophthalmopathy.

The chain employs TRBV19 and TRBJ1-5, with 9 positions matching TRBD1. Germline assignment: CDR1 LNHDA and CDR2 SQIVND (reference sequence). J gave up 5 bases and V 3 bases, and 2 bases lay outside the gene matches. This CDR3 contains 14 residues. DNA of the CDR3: TGTGCCAGTAGTATCCGGACAGGGGATCAGCCCCAGCATTTT. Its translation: CASSIRTGDQPQHF.

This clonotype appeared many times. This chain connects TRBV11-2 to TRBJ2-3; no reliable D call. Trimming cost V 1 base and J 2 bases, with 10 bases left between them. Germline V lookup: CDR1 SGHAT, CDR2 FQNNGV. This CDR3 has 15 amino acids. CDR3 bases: TGTGCCAGCAGCTTAGGAGCTCAGCCCACAGATACGCAGTATTTT. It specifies CASSLGAQPTDTQYF.

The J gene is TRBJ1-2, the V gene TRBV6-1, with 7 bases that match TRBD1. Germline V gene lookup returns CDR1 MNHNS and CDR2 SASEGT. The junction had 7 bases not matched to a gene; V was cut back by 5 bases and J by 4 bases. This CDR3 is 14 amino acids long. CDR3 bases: TGTGCCAGCAGTTCGTCGGGACAGTCCTATGGCTACACCTTC. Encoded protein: CASSSSGQSYGYTF.

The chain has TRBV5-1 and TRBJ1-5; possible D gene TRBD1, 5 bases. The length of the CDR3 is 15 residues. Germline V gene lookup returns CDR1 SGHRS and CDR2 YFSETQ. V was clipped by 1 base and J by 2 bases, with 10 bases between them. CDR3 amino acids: CASSLSGGGNQPQHF. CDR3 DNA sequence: TGCGCCAGCAGCTTGTCGGGGGGGGGCAATCAGCCCCAGCATTTT.

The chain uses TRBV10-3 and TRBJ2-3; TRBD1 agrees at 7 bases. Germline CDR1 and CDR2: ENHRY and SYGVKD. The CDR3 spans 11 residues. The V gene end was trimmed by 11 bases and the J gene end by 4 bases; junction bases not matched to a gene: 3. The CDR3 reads CAVTGADTQYF. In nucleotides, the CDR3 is TGTGCCGTAACAGGGGCAGATACGCAGTATTTT.

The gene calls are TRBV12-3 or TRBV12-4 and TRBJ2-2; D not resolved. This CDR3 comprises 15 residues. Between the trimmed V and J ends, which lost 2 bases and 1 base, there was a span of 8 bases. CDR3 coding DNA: TGTGCCAGCAGTTTAAGTGTAGGGAACACCGGGGAGCTGTTTTTT. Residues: CASSLSVGNTGELFF.

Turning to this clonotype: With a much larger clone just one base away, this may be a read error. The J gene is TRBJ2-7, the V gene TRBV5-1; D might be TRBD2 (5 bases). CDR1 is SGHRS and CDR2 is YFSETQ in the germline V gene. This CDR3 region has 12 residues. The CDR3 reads CAGSVDYYEQYF. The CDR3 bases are TGCGCCGGCAGCGTAGACTACTACGAGCAGTACTTC.

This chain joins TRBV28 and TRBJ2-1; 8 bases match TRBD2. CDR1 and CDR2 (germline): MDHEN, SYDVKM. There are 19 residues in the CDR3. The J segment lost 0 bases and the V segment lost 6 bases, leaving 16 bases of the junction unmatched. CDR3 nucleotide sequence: TGTGCCAGCAGATCACTAGCGGATCTAACCCTTAGCTCCTACAATGAGCAGTTCTTC. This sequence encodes CASRSLADLTLSSYNEQFF.

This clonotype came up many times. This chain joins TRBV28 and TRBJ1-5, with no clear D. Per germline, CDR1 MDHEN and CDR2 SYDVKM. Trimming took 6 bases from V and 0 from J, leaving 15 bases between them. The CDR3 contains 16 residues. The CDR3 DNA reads TGTGCCAGCAGCCCCCCGGGTCAGTATAGCAATCAGCCCCAGCATTTT. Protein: CASSPPGQYSNQPQHF.

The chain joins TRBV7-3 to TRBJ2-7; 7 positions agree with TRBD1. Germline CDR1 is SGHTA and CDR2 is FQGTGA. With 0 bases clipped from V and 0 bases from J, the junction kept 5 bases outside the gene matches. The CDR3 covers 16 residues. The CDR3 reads CASSLTPGTDSYEQYF. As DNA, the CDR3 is TGTGCCAGCAGCTTAACTCCGGGGACAGACTCCTACGAGCAGTACTTC. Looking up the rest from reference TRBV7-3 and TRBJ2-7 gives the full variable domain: GAGVSQTPSNKVTEKGKYVELRCDPISGHTALYWYRQSLGQGPEFLIYFQGTGAADDSGLPNDRFFAVRPEGSVSTLKIQRTERGDSAVYLCASSLTPGTDSYEQYFGPGTRLTVT.

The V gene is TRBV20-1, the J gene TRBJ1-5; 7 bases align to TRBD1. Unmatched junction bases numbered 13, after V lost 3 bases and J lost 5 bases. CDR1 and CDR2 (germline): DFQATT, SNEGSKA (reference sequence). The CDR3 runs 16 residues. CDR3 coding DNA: TGCAGTGCTAGCCAAGTGGTACAGGGGCTGGATCAGCCCCAGCATTTT. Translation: CSASQVVQGLDQPQHF.

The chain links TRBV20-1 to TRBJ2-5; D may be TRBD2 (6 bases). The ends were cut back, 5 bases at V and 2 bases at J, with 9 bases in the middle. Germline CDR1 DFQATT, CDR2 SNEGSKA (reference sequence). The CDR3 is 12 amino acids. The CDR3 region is CSASGRQETQYF. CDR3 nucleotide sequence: TGCAGTGCTTCAGGGAGGCAAGAGACCCAGTACTTC.

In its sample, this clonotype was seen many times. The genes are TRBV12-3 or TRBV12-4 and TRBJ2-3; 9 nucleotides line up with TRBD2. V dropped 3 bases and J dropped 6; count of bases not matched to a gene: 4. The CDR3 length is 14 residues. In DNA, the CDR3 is TGTGCCAGCAGTTTGCCCGCGGGAGGGGATACGCAGTATTTT. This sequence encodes CASSLPAGGDTQYF.

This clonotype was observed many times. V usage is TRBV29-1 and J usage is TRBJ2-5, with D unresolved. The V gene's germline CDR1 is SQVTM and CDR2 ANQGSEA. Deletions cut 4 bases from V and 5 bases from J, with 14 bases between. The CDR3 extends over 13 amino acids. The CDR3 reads CSVGGVGRETQYF. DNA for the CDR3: TGCAGCGTTGGTGGGGTCGGTCGCGAGACCCAGTACTTC. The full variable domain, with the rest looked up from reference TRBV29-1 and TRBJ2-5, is SAVISQKPSRDICQRGTSLTIQCQVDSQVTMMFWYRQQPGQSLTLIATANQGSEATYESGFVIDKFPISRPNLTFSTLTVSNMSPEDSSIYLCSVGGVGRETQYFGPGTRLLVL.

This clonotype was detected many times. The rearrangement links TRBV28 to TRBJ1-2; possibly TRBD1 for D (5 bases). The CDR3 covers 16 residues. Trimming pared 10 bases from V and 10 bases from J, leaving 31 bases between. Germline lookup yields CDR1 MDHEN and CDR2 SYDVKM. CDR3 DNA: TGTGCCATCCTCTACCCGAATACCGGGACGGCGTTTGACTACACCTTC. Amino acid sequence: CAILYPNTGTAFDYTF.